The 30 T cell receptor beta chains below come from one sample, sequenced in a study of blood T cell repertoires in COVID-19. The protocol was immunoSEQ multiplex PCR, while the TCRdb copy is restricted to in-frame clones and leaves out a portion. The sample holds tens of thousands of clones, around 89% seen once. Sequenced sample: peripheral blood. The receptor source for this set is a woman in her 70s with acute or convalescent COVID-19.

The V gene is TRBV7-2, the J gene TRBJ1-1; no definite D call. With 7 bases removed from V and 6 bases from J, the gap between germline ends came to 24 bases. The CDR3 is 16 amino acids. The germline V gene encodes CDR1 SGHTA and CDR2 FQGNSA. As DNA, the CDR3 is TGTGCCAGCACCACTCTCTGGAAGGGAGGCCCGGCTGAAGCTTTCTTT. Amino acid sequence: CASTTLWKGGPAEAFF. Looking up the rest from reference TRBV7-2 and TRBJ1-1 gives the full variable domain: GAGVSQSPSNKVTEKGKDVELRCDPISGHTALYWYRQSLGQGLEFLIYFQGNSAPDKSGLPSDRFSAERTGGSVSTLTIQRTQQEDSAVYLCASTTLWKGGPAEAFFGQGTRLTVV.

This chain uses TRBV27 with TRBJ1-3, with D tentatively TRBD1 (5 bases). V gave up 5 bases and J gave up 0 bases, with 14 bases separating them. The germline gives CDR1 MNHEY, CDR2 SMNVEV (reference sequence). CDR3 length: 16 residues. CDR3: CASSADRTFSGNTIYF. The CDR3 DNA reads TGTGCCAGCAGTGCCGACAGAACATTCTCTGGAAACACCATATATTTT.

The J gene is TRBJ1-1, the V gene TRBV29-1, with D possibly TRBD1 on 5 matching bases. V dropped 4 bases and J dropped 7 bases, with 16 bases sitting between them. The CDR3 has 13 amino acids. Germline values: CDR1 SQVTM, CDR2 ANQGSEA. In nucleotides, the CDR3 is TGCAGCGTTGTCCAGTTGGGGCCAGGTGAAGCTTTCTTT. Translated: CSVVQLGPGEAFF.

DNA for the CDR3: TGTGCCACCAGTGATAGCGGGGACCACCAAGAGACCCAGTACTTC. Its protein product is CATSDSGDHQETQYF. The chain carries TRBV24-1 and TRBJ2-5; 7 bases agree with TRBD2. Germline V gene data show CDR1 as KGHDR and CDR2 as SFDVKD. Trimming cost V 3 bases and J 0 bases; bases outside gene matches: 3. The CDR3 consists of 15 residues.

Comments on this clone: The junction departs from the called germline gene at one end, perhaps through a read error. The chain uses TRBV5-1 and TRBJ2-1; 9 bases line up with TRBD2. Per germline, CDR1 SGHRS and CDR2 YFSETQ. The CDR3 length is 16 residues. Here the CDR3 reads CARSWAGGGANNEQFF. CDR3 DNA: TGCGCCCGCAGCTGGGCGGGCGGGGGGGCGAACAATGAGCAGTTCTTC.

This sequence joins TRBV10-3 and TRBJ1-1; tentatively, D is TRBD1 (6 bases). The CDR3 has 14 amino acids. With 4 bases removed from V and 2 bases from J, the gap between germline ends came to 11 bases. Germline V gives CDR1 ENHRY, CDR2 SYGVKD. Written as DNA, the CDR3 is TGTGCCATCAGTGTACGACAGGATAACACTGAAGCTTTCTTT. It specifies CAISVRQDNTEAFF.

V is TRBV4-3 and J is TRBJ1-1; no definite D call. The CDR3 extends over 16 amino acids. The germline V gene encodes CDR1 LGHNA and CDR2 YSLEER. V lost 0 bases, J lost 4 bases, and 15 bases lay in between. Here the CDR3 reads CASSQEAVQRSTEAFF. The CDR3 region has the DNA TGCGCCAGCAGCCAAGAAGCTGTCCAAAGGAGCACTGAAGCTTTCTTT.

In this sample, this clone turned up a few times. V usage is TRBV18 and J usage is TRBJ2-5; D uncertain. The CDR3 loop spans 13 amino acids. In germline, CDR1 is KGHSH, CDR2 LQKENI. V gave up 2 bases and J gave up 4 bases, with 8 bases separating them. CDR3: CASSPVLAETQYF. The CDR3 DNA follows: TGTGCCAGCTCACCAGTCTTAGCAGAGACCCAGTACTTC.

This clone appeared once. The V and J genes are TRBV11-2 and TRBJ2-6; D is ambiguous. The CDR3 length is 13 residues. Germline CDR1 SGHAT, CDR2 FQNNGV. Trimming took off 1 base at V and 4 bases at J, with 2 bases between the two ends. CDR3 sequence (DNA): TGTGCCAGCAGCTTAGCAGGGGCCAACGTCCTGACTTTC. Translated: CASSLAGANVLTF.

The chain is built from TRBV18 and TRBJ2-3; possible D gene TRBD1, 6 bases. The CDR3 has 14 residues. Trimming removed 4 bases at V and 11 bases at J, with 19 bases between. Germline lookup yields CDR1 KGHSH and CDR2 LQKENI. The CDR3 here is CASSLNQGSLGQYF. The DNA of the CDR3 is TGTGCCAGCTCACTTAACCAGGGGTCTTTGGGGCAGTATTTT.

This clone has only one observation. The chain has TRBV5-4 and TRBJ1-6, with D perhaps matching TRBD1 (5 bases). The germline gives CDR1 SGHNT, CDR2 YYREEE (reference sequence). CDR3 size: 16 residues. Trimming took 3 bases from V and 1 from J, leaving 11 bases between them. The CDR3 sequence: CASSWGQGSYNSPLHF. CDR3 in DNA: TGTGCCAGCAGCTGGGGCCAGGGATCCTATAATTCACCCCTCCACTTT.

The chain combines TRBV2 with TRBJ1-1; D might be TRBD1 (6 bases). Trimming removed 5 bases from V and 3 bases from J, with 10 bases in between. This CDR3 is built from 13 residues. Germline CDR1 reads SNHLY; CDR2 reads FYNNEI. The CDR3 region is CASSKQGHTEAFF. CDR3 coding DNA: TGTGCCAGCAGTAAACAGGGCCACACTGAAGCTTTCTTT.

The rearrangement uses TRBV19 and TRBJ1-4; D is ambiguous. The length of the CDR3 is 15 residues. The germline V and J ends were trimmed by 6 bases and 3 bases, with 14 bases remaining between them. CDR1 and CDR2 (germline): LNHDA, SQIVND (reference sequence). DNA for the CDR3: TGTGCCAGTAGGCCGGTTGGGCTTTCTAATGAAAAACTGTTTTTT. It codes for CASRPVGLSNEKLFF.

The chain links TRBV7-3 to TRBJ1-3; 8 positions agree with TRBD1. CDR1 and CDR2 from the germline V gene are SGHTA and FQGTGA. This CDR3 is built from 13 residues. Trimming at V came to 5 bases and at J to 4 bases, leaving 1 base not matched to a gene. The CDR3, as DNA: TGTGCCAGCAGCCAGGGGGCGGGAAACACCATATATTTT. Its protein is CASSQGAGNTIYF.

The rearrangement uses TRBV15 and TRBJ1-2, with TRBD1 identical over 9 bases. The CDR3 totals 15 residues. V lost 5 bases and J lost 8; bases outside the gene matches: 12. The germline V gene has CDR1 LNHNV and CDR2 YYDKDF (reference sequence). CDR3 in DNA: TGTGCCACCAGCTCTGGGACAGGGAAGGTCGGAGGCTACACCTTC. Its translation: CATSSGTGKVGGYTF.

The CDR3 DNA is TGTGCCAGTAGTACTAGACAGGAATATGGCTACACCTTC. It encodes CASSTRQEYGYTF. This chain connects TRBV19 to TRBJ1-2, with D maybe TRBD1 (6 bases). Per the germline V gene, CDR1 is LNHDA and CDR2 is SQIVND (reference sequence). This CDR3 comprises 13 residues. Trimming removed 4 bases at V and 5 bases at J, with 11 bases between.

This clone was counted a single time. The chain links TRBV24-1 to TRBJ1-2, with 7 bases fitting TRBD1. CDR1 KGHDR and CDR2 SFDVKD come from the germline V gene. The J segment lost 2 bases and the V segment lost 3 bases, leaving 5 bases of the junction unmatched. The CDR3 is made up of 15 amino acids. CDR3 DNA: TGTGCCACCAGTGATACACGGACAGGAAACTATGGCTACACCTTC. Encoded protein: CATSDTRTGNYGYTF.

The V gene is TRBV7-8, the J gene TRBJ2-3; 9 nucleotides agree with TRBD1. Germline trimming cut 4 bases from V and 0 bases from J; bases unmatched to any gene: 5. The CDR3 totals 16 residues. Per the germline V gene, CDR1 is SGHVS and CDR2 is FQNEAQ. The DNA for the CDR3 is TGTGCCAGCAGCTGGACAGGGGCCTTTAGCACAGATACGCAGTATTTT. Protein: CASSWTGAFSTDTQYF.

The rearrangement joins TRBV4-2 to TRBJ1-1; D is unclear. The V end lost 0 bases, the J end lost 4 bases, and 9 bases lay between the germline ends. This CDR3 is 14 amino acids long. Germline loops: CDR1 LGHNA, CDR2 YNFKEQ. CDR3: CASSQDPGSTEAFF. CDR3 nucleotides: TGTGCCAGCAGCCAAGACCCGGGAAGCACTGAAGCTTTCTTT.

The chain carries TRBV6-5 and TRBJ1-1; 9 bases are shared with TRBD1. This CDR3 spans 13 amino acids. V gave up 5 bases and J gave up 7 bases; unmatched junction bases: 5. Germline CDR1 MNHEY, CDR2 SVGAGI. CDR3 nucleotides: TGTGCCAGCAGTCGGACAGGGGCTCATGAAGCTTTCTTT. Protein sequence: CASSRTGAHEAFF.

The chain uses TRBV30 and TRBJ2-5, with 7 nucleotides matching TRBD2. CDR1 and CDR2 from the germline V gene are GTSNPN and SVGIG (reference sequence). The CDR3 covers 14 residues. With V trimmed by 2 bases and J by 0 bases, 3 bases remained unmatched. The CDR3 nucleotides read TGTGCCTGGAGTAACGGGAGGCACCAAGAGACCCAGTACTTC. This gives the protein CAWSNGRHQETQYF.

This chain joins TRBV23-1 and TRBJ1-6; D uncertain. TRBV23-1 is known as an ORF, though its function is uncertain. Deletions cut 4 bases from V and 3 bases from J, with 22 bases between. The CDR3 has 19 amino acids. CDR3 residues: CASSPSPRADPDYNSPLHF. CDR3 DNA sequence: TGCGCCAGCAGTCCGTCCCCGCGGGCCGACCCTGACTATAATTCACCCCTCCACTTT.

V is TRBV19 and J is TRBJ2-4, with 7 bases lining up with TRBD1. The CDR3 spans 16 residues. Germline lookup yields CDR1 LNHDA and CDR2 SQIVND (reference sequence). V dropped 4 bases and J dropped 4; count of bases not matched to a gene: 10. In DNA form, the CDR3 reads TGTGCCAGTAGTACTCCCCCGGGACAGACTAAAAACATTCAGTACTTC. As protein: CASSTPPGQTKNIQYF.

This chain uses TRBV5-1 with TRBJ1-4, with 7 nucleotides matching TRBD1. This CDR3 has 16 amino acids. V dropped 4 bases and J dropped 5; count of bases not matched to a gene: 11. The germline gives CDR1 SGHRS, CDR2 YFSETQ. DNA of the CDR3: TGCGCCAGCAGCCTAACCAGGCCGGACAGGAATGAAAAACTGTTTTTT. Its protein product is CASSLTRPDRNEKLFF.

The V and J genes are TRBV7-9 and TRBJ1-6; 9 positions agree with TRBD1. From germline, CDR1 is SEHNR and CDR2 FQNEAQ (reference sequence). The CDR3 is 16 amino acids. With V trimmed by 5 bases and J by 7 bases, 9 bases remained unmatched. The CDR3 here is CASSPTGGLKNSPLHF. The DNA of the CDR3 is TGTGCCAGCAGCCCCACAGGGGGCCTTAAGAATTCACCCCTCCACTTT.

This chain connects TRBV5-1 to TRBJ2-7, with D unclear. Germline V gene sequence: CDR1 SGHRS, CDR2 YFSETQ. V dropped 5 bases and J dropped 5 bases, with 14 bases sitting between them. The CDR3 has 13 amino acids. The CDR3 nucleotides are TGCGCCAGCAGGCTCCGTTCCTACGACGAGCAGTACTTC. Residues: CASRLRSYDEQYF.

This CDR3 reads CASSLGSGGSYNEQFF. The CDR3 DNA follows: TGTGCCAGCAGCTTGGGTAGCGGGGGTTCCTACAATGAGCAGTTCTTC. The chain has TRBV5-6 and TRBJ2-1; 9 nucleotides align to TRBD2. The CDR3 spans 16 residues. J was trimmed by 1 base and V by 0 bases; bases with no gene match: 2. The germline gives CDR1 SGHDT, CDR2 YYEEEE.

This sequence joins TRBV6-5 and TRBJ1-1; possible D gene TRBD1, 6 bases. CDR3 length: 13 amino acids. V was clipped by 6 bases and J by 1 base, with 9 bases between them. Germline values: CDR1 MNHEY, CDR2 SVGAGI. The CDR3 DNA is TGTGCCAGCAGGGGGACACAGAACACTGAAGCTTTCTTT. As protein: CASRGTQNTEAFF.

This rearrangement joins TRBV29-1 to TRBJ1-1, with a tentative D call TRBD1 (6 bases). CDR3 length equals 15 residues. The V end lost 5 bases, the J end lost 1 base, and 17 bases lay between the germline ends. The V gene's germline CDR1 is SQVTM and CDR2 ANQGSEA. This CDR3 reads CSVLTGLPWNTEAFF. As DNA, the CDR3 is TGCAGCGTTCTAACAGGGTTACCTTGGAACACTGAAGCTTTCTTT.

The V and J genes are TRBV27 and TRBJ2-1; TRBD1 aligns across 10 bases. The CDR3 covers 16 residues. The V and J ends lost 6 bases and 5 bases, in that order; junction bases with no gene match: 10. Germline CDR1 reads MNHEY; CDR2 reads SMNVEV (reference sequence). As DNA, the CDR3 is TGTGCCAGCAGCCTGGACAGGGGGAATCTTCACAATGAGCAGTTCTTC. Amino acid sequence: CASSLDRGNLHNEQFF.